The clone carrying this T cell receptor beta chain was counted between two and nine times. Its matching antigen is unknown. This entry belongs to a study of cytomegalovirus exposure and HLA in healthy donors. Study-level background: Roughly 77 million unique TCRs from HLA-typed donors made up an early data release.

The primer mix had 60 Vbeta and 13 Jbeta primers. The protocol was immunoSEQ multiplex PCR, while the TCRdb copy is restricted to in-frame clones and leaves out a portion. The sample carries around 140,000 clones, around 80% recorded once. Findings and limits, study-wide: It was only CMV serostatus that was available as immune exposure information. A link between a missense DCLRE1C variant and TCR beta V- and J-gene trimming emerged from a later analysis. Accounts indicate the classifier identified cytomegalovirus status with strong specificity and sensitivity.

The CDR3 is made up of 15 amino acids. Germline CDR1 SEHNR, CDR2 FQNEAQ (reference sequence). After removal of 1 base from V and 3 bases from J, the junction contained 2 bases not matched to a gene. The chain uses TRBV7-9 and TRBJ2-5; 10 bases fit TRBD1. The TCR was taken from a man in his forties in good health and CMV-seropositive. The sequencing sample was made of PBMCs. The CDR3 nucleotides read TGTGCCAGCAGCTTAGGGACAGGGGGGAAAGAGACCCAGTACTTC. It translates to CASSLGTGGKETQYF.